This is a list of T cell receptor beta chains from one sample in a study of cytomegalovirus exposure and HLA in healthy donors. Profiling relied on immunoSEQ multiplex PCR, and the TCRdb table lists in-frame clones only, not all of them. The table has 80,000 to 100,000 clones, more than 60% seen once. Sequenced material: PBMCs. The receptors come from a man aged 50-60 years in good health and CMV-seronegative. CDR3s include the opening cysteine and the closing phenylalanine or tryptophan. Fields, in order: J gene, D gene, clone size, V gene, CDR3 DNA, CDR3 protein. The D gene is left open where the match is weak. Rows may omit the clone size; those that give it use once, few, many or a size class.

TRBJ2-5	.	.	TRBV25-1	TGTGCCAGCAGTGAATTAAGGAGACTCGGGGAGACCCAGTACTTC	CASSELRRLGETQYF
TRBJ2-3	TRBD1	.	TRBV19	TGTGCCAGTAAAGAAAGGGACAGGGGAATAGATACGCAGTATTTT	CASKERDRGIDTQYF
TRBJ2-2	.	few	TRBV7-2	TGTGCCAGCAGCTTAGTCCGGCAGGGGGGGGAGCTGTTTTTT	CASSLVRQGGELFF
TRBJ2-3	TRBD1	few	TRBV11-3	TGTGCCAGCAGCTTGGGGGACAGGTATGGGGACACAGATACGCAGTATTTT	CASSLGDRYGDTDTQYF
TRBJ2-5	TRBD2	.	TRBV5-4	TGTGCCAGCAGCTTGGAACCTGCGGGAGTTCGGGAGACCCAGTACTTC	CASSLEPAGVRETQYF
TRBJ2-7	TRBD1	.	TRBV28	TGTGCCAGCAACCTCCCCGGGACAGGGGCGGTCGAGCAGTACTTC	CASNLPGTGAVEQYF
TRBJ2-7	TRBD2	.	TRBV18	TGTGCCAGCTCAAAGTCGTCAGGAGGGACTAGCGGGGACTACGAGCAGTACTTC	CASSKSSGGTSGDYEQYF
TRBJ1-1	.	.	TRBV6-6	TGTGCCAGCAGTTACTCGACATCGGGGGAGGACACTGAAGCTTTCTTT	CASSYSTSGEDTEAFF
TRBJ2-7	TRBD1	.	TRBV6-1	TGTGCCAGCATACCTATATTTCAGGGGGCCTACGAGCAGTACTTC	CASIPIFQGAYEQYF
TRBJ1-4	.	.	TRBV9	TGTGCCAGCAGCCCCCGAGGAGTGTCGTCCGCTAATGAAAAACTGTTTTTT	CASSPRGVSSANEKLFF
TRBJ2-1	.	.	TRBV19	TGTGCCAGTAGTATTGGAGGGAGTGGATGGTTTGAGCAGTTCTTC	CASSIGGSGWFEQFF
TRBJ2-5	.	few	TRBV7-6	TGTGCCAGCAGCCGTTATGCAGGACAAGAGACCCAGTACTTC	CASSRYAGQETQYF
TRBJ2-5	TRBD2	.	TRBV28	TGTGCCAGCAGTTCTAGCGGGGGGTTGGAGACCCAGTACTTC	CASSSSGGLETQYF
TRBJ2-5	TRBD2	once	TRBV5-1	TGCGCCAGCAGTACAGCTAGCGGGGAGGAGACCCAGTACTTC	CASSTASGEETQYF
TRBJ2-2	TRBD2	few	TRBV7-9	TGTGCCAGCAGCTCGACTAGCGAGAACACCGGGGAGCTGTTTTTT	CASSSTSENTGELFF
TRBJ2-7	TRBD1	few	TRBV15	TGTGCCACCAGCAGAGATGGAACAGGGGGGTTTTCCTACGAGCAGTACTTC	CATSRDGTGGFSYEQYF
TRBJ2-2	TRBD1	.	TRBV10-3	TGTGCCACCCTTGCCGGGACAGGGAGGACCGGGGAGCTGTTTTTT	CATLAGTGRTGELFF
TRBJ2-1	.	.	TRBV5-6	TGCGCCAGCAGCCTCCGGACGGGGACCTACAATGAGCAGTTCTTC	CASSLRTGTYNEQFF
TRBJ1-2	TRBD1	.	TRBV7-9	TGTGCCAGCGGGCGACAGGGACCCGACTATGGCTACACCTTC	CASGRQGPDYGYTF
TRBJ2-7	TRBD2	.	TRBV4-3	TGCGCCAGCAGCCAATACACTAGCGGGGGATTCGAGCAGTACTTC	CASSQYTSGGFEQYF
TRBJ2-6	.	.	TRBV4-2	TGTGCCAGCAGCCCTGAGAGCTCTGGGGCCAACGTCCTGACTTTC	CASSPESSGANVLTF
TRBJ1-2	.	.	TRBV7-2	TGTGCCAGCAGCTTAACGCCCATGGACAGTGGCTATGGCTACACCTTC	CASSLTPMDSGYGYTF
TRBJ1-2	.	.	TRBV6-1	TGTGCCAGCAGTTCTGGACTGCCTTACTATGGCTACACCTTC	CASSSGLPYYGYTF
TRBJ1-2	TRBD1	.	TRBV5-1	TGCGCCAGCAGCCCGAACGACAGGGGAGGTGGCTACACCTTC	CASSPNDRGGGYTF
TRBJ2-7	TRBD2	many	TRBV27	TGTGCCACGAGCTTTAGCGGGAGAGGCGAGCAGTACTTC	CATSFSGRGEQYF
TRBJ2-3	.	.	TRBV29-1	TGCAGCGGGGGTGAAAGGACTAGCACAGATACGCAGTATTTT	CSGGERTSTDTQYF
TRBJ2-2	TRBD2	.	TRBV7-9	TGTGCCAGCAGCTCGGGAGGGGCAAACACCGGGGAGCTGTTTTTT	CASSSGGANTGELFF
TRBJ2-7	.	.	TRBV2	TGTGCCAGCAGTGAACAGGGGCAGGGCTACGAGCAGTACTTC	CASSEQGQGYEQYF
TRBJ2-2	.	.	TRBV7-2	TGTGCCAGCAGCCCCACGACCTTGACGGGCGGGGAGCTGTTTTTT	CASSPTTLTGGELFF
TRBJ2-4	TRBD2	.	TRBV7-2	TGTGCCAGCAGCTTAGTTTGGGGGAGGGGTACCAAAAACATTCAGTACTTC	CASSLVWGRGTKNIQYF
TRBJ2-5	TRBD2	.	TRBV14	TGTGCCAGCAGCCTTGCGGGAGCGGAGACCCAGTACTTC	CASSLAGAETQYF
TRBJ1-1	TRBD1	.	TRBV19	TGTGCCAGTACGGTGGACAGGGGCGTTGCCGGGGTGAACACTGAAGCTTTCTTT	CASTVDRGVAGVNTEAFF
TRBJ1-6	TRBD1	.	TRBV5-6	TGTGCCAGCAGCTTGGACAGGGGGGGCTCCTATAATTCACCCCTCCACTTT	CASSLDRGGSYNSPLHF
TRBJ2-2	.	.	TRBV4-3	TGCGCCAGCAGCCAAGCCCCGGGTTCCGGGGAGCTGTTTTTT	CASSQAPGSGELFF
TRBJ1-3	.	.	TRBV28	TGTGCCAGCGTCAGTTCGAGTATTTTAGGGGTACTCTCTGGAAACACCATATATTTT	CASVSSSILGVLSGNTIYF
TRBJ1-1	TRBD1	.	TRBV6-6	TGTGCCAGCAGTAACCGAAACAGGGGGCGCGAAGCTTTCTTT	CASSNRNRGREAFF
TRBJ1-2	.	.	TRBV27	TGTGCCAGCGGTACAGGACATGGCTACACCTTC	CASGTGHGYTF
TRBJ1-1	.	.	TRBV29-1	TGCAGCGTTGAACTGTCCGCCCTCGGGAACACTGAAGCTTTCTTT	CSVELSALGNTEAFF
TRBJ1-1	.	.	TRBV6-5	TGTGCCAGCAGGGGGCTTGAGAACACTGAAGCTTTCTTT	CASRGLENTEAFF
TRBJ2-3	.	few	TRBV6-4	TGTGCCAGCAGTAGCGGGAGCACAGATACGCAGTATTTT	CASSSGSTDTQYF
TRBJ1-2	.	.	TRBV6-5	TGTGCCAGCACCCCTAGGGGGGGGGCCTATGGCTACACCTTC	CASTPRGGAYGYTF